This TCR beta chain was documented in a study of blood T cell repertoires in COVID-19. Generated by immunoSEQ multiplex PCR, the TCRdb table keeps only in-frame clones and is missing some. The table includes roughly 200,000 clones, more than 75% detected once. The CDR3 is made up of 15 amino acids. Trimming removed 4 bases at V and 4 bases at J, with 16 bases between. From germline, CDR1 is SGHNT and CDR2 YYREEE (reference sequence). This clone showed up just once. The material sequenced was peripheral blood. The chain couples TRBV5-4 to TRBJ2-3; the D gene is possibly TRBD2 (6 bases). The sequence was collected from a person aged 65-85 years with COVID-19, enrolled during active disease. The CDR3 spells CASSPRGGNADTQYF. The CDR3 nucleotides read TGTGCCAGCAGCCCGCGAGGCGGGAATGCAGATACGCAGTATTTT.